The next 29 T cell receptor beta chains were all read from a single sample in a study of T cell repertoires in cytomegalovirus infection. From the reads, TCRdb called clonotypes with MiXCR, one entry per CDR3 protein. This sample carries around 530,000 distinct CDR3 sequences, about 26% of them seen once, and the ten largest clones take over 10%. Sequenced sample: PBMCs. Source of these receptors: a human donor in good health (CMV status not recorded). Some clones in this sample may be carry-over from other donors' samples.

This clonotype was seen a few times. The V gene is TRBV6-5, the J gene TRBJ1-5, with D hard to call. This CDR3 has 14 residues. Per the germline V gene, CDR1 is MNHEY and CDR2 is SVGAGI. Deletions cut 2 bases from V and 9 bases from J, with 14 bases between. The DNA for the CDR3 is TGTGCCAGCAGTTACCGAGAGAAGGTAGCGCCCCAGCATTTT. The encoded protein is CASSYREKVAPQHF.

This clonotype was detected many times. The rearrangement links TRBV7-8 to TRBJ2-5; TRBD2 is a possible D gene (5 bases). The CDR3 spans 14 residues. The germline CDR1 and CDR2 sequences are SGHVS and FQNEAQ. V lost 4 bases, J lost 3 bases, and 12 bases lay in between. The CDR3 loop reads CASSYVSGKETQYF. The CDR3 bases are TGTGCCAGCAGCTACGTATCGGGAAAAGAGACCCAGTACTTC.

The chain is built from TRBV10-3 and TRBJ1-2; tentative D call: TRBD1 (5 bases). CDR3 length: 13 amino acids. V was clipped by 4 bases and J by 0 bases, with 6 bases between them. Germline CDR1 and CDR2: ENHRY and SYGVKD. The chain's CDR3 is CAISGDANYGYTF. The CDR3 DNA reads as TGTGCCATCAGTGGGGACGCTAACTATGGCTACACCTTC.

This clonotype has only a few counts. The chain carries TRBV7-2 and TRBJ2-3, with TRBD2 matching 7 bases. J lost 6 bases, V lost 5 bases, and 14 bases had no gene match. The CDR3 extends over 16 amino acids. CDR1 and CDR2 (germline): SGHTA, FQGNSA. DNA for the CDR3: TGTGCCAGCAGCGTTGTATGGGGGAGGGGTGTTGATACGCAGTATTTT. Amino acids: CASSVVWGRGVDTQYF.

This clonotype was counted only a few times. The rearrangement joins TRBV11-2 to TRBJ1-2; tentatively, D is TRBD1 (5 bases). Trimming took off 8 bases at V and 1 base at J, with 14 bases between the two ends. Looked up from germline, CDR1 is SGHAT and CDR2 is FQNNGV. The CDR3 runs to 14 residues. The CDR3 coding sequence is TGTGCCAGCCGGGACCGGGTCCTTAACTATGGCTACACCTTC. Protein sequence: CASRDRVLNYGYTF.

This clonotype has at least ten counts. This rearrangement joins TRBV6-1 to TRBJ1-5; 7 nucleotides agree with TRBD1. Looked up from germline, CDR1 is MNHNS and CDR2 is SASEGT. The V gene end was trimmed by 6 bases and the J gene end by 4 bases; junction bases not matched to a gene: 9. The CDR3 consists of 15 residues. This CDR3 is CASRDSGGSNQPQHF. DNA for the CDR3: TGTGCCAGCAGGGACTCAGGGGGGTCTAATCAGCCCCAGCATTTT.

The chain couples TRBV11-2 to TRBJ2-7; 11 positions match TRBD1. Germline V gene sequence: CDR1 SGHAT, CDR2 FQNNGV. The CDR3 spans 16 residues. The V segment lost 1 base and the J segment 12 bases; nucleotides outside the gene matches: 14. CDR3 in amino acids: CASSLVGGPDRGLPYV. DNA of the CDR3: TGTGCCAGCAGCTTAGTAGGTGGACCGGACAGGGGGCTTCCGTACGTC.

The J gene is TRBJ1-6, the V gene TRBV14; D call uncertain. V lost 0 bases and J lost 3, with 12 bases in between. Per the germline V gene, CDR1 is SGHDN and CDR2 is FVKESK. The CDR3 is 17 amino acids. CDR3 amino acids: CASSQEDPRGYNSPLHF. In DNA form, the CDR3 reads TGTGCCAGCAGCCAAGAAGACCCCCGGGGCTATAATTCACCCCTCCACTTT.

There are many counts of this clonotype. V is TRBV7-9 and J is TRBJ1-6; weak D call: TRBD1 (6 bases). Germline CDR1 is SEHNR and CDR2 is FQNEAQ (reference sequence). Trimming took 6 bases from V and 7 from J, leaving 19 bases between them. This CDR3 comprises 16 residues. DNA of the CDR3: TGTGCCAGCAGGGGCAATGCGTGGCAGGGGAATTCACCCCTCCACTTT. Protein product: CASRGNAWQGNSPLHF.

The sample holds a few counts of this clonotype. The chain couples TRBV5-4 to TRBJ2-5; 13 bases agree with TRBD2. With V trimmed by 1 base and J by 4 bases, 10 bases remained unmatched. This CDR3 has 18 residues. Germline V CDR1 and CDR2: SGHNT, YYREEE (reference sequence). CDR3 amino acids: CASSLSRLAGGRGETQYF. The CDR3 DNA reads as TGTGCCAGCAGCTTGAGTCGACTAGCGGGAGGTCGTGGAGAGACCCAGTACTTC.

The V call is TRBV7-8, the J call TRBJ2-2; 8 nucleotides align to TRBD2. The CDR3 has 16 amino acids. Germline CDR1 reads SGHVS; CDR2 reads FQNEAQ. V gave up 1 base and J gave up 9 bases; unmatched junction bases: 10. CDR3 sequence (DNA): TGTGCCAGCAGCTTAGGGATTGGCGGGAGGTTAAGGGAGCTGTTTTTT. This sequence encodes CASSLGIGGRLRELFF.

The chain employs TRBV27 and TRBJ2-5, with a possible D match to TRBD2 (5 bases). The CDR3 has 16 residues. Per the germline V gene, CDR1 is MNHEY and CDR2 is SMNVEV (reference sequence). V lost 4 bases to trimming and J lost 5 bases, with 20 bases between them. The CDR3 DNA reads as TGTGCCAGCAGTTCTAGCCCCTCGGGTGGCAAGGAGACCCAGTACTTC. Translating it yields CASSSSPSGGKETQYF.

The V and J genes are TRBV4-1 and TRBJ2-1; 7 bases are shared with TRBD2. This CDR3 contains 16 residues. Germline CDR1 and CDR2: MGHRA and YSYEKL. The J segment lost 2 bases and the V segment lost 5 bases, leaving 9 bases of the junction unmatched. The CDR3 is CASSTRVAGAYNEQFF. As DNA, the CDR3 is TGCGCCAGCAGCACAAGGGTGGCGGGGGCCTACAATGAGCAGTTCTTC.

This clonotype was counted at least ten times. The CDR3 DNA sequence: TGTGCCAGTAGTATCCCCCCAGCGGCCGCGAGAGCTAACTATGGCTACACCTTC. This gives the protein CASSIPPAAARANYGYTF. The rearrangement links TRBV19 to TRBJ1-2; no definite D call. Between the trimmed V and J ends, which lost 3 bases and 0 bases, there was a span of 20 bases. CDR3 size: 18 residues. Germline values: CDR1 LNHDA, CDR2 SQIVND (reference sequence).

The chain carries TRBV6-2 or TRBV6-3 and TRBJ1-2; D not resolved. The CDR3 consists of 12 residues. CDR1 is MNHEY and CDR2 is SVGEGT in the germline V gene. Deletions cut 7 bases from V and 2 bases from J, with 8 bases between. The CDR3 reads CASMATNYGYTF. The CDR3 DNA reads TGTGCCAGCATGGCTACAAACTATGGCTACACCTTC.

In its sample, this clonotype was seen many times. V and J are TRBV7-3 and TRBJ2-6; D is ambiguous. V lost 5 bases, J lost 0 bases, and 5 bases lay in between. The germline V gene has CDR1 SGHTA and CDR2 FQGTGA. The CDR3 consists of 14 residues. The CDR3 DNA reads TGTGCCAGCAGCGCAGACTCTGGGGCCAACGTCCTGACTTTC. Amino acids: CASSADSGANVLTF.

The V call is TRBV19, the J call TRBJ2-3; D is ambiguous. Trimming left V 5 bases short and J 8 bases short, with 14 bases between. CDR3 length equals 13 residues. Germline CDR1 and CDR2: LNHDA and SQIVND (reference sequence). CDR3 residues: CASSPSIDGTQYF. The CDR3 DNA reads TGTGCCAGTAGTCCCTCAATTGACGGTACGCAGTATTTT. Full variable domain (rest looked up from reference TRBV19 and TRBJ2-3): DGGITQSPKYLFRKEGQNVTLSCEQNLNHDAMYWYRQDPGQGLRLIYYSQIVNDFQKGDIAEGYSVSREKKESFPLTVTSAQKNPTAFYLCASSPSIDGTQYFGPGTRLTVL.

Many counts were recorded for this clonotype. The CDR3 reads CAISGSTGDNSPLHF. CDR3 DNA sequence: TGTGCCATCAGTGGGTCGACAGGGGACAATTCACCCCTCCACTTT. This sequence joins TRBV10-3 and TRBJ1-6; the match to TRBD1 covers 8 bases. After removal of 4 bases from V and 7 bases from J, the junction contained 6 bases not matched to a gene. The CDR3 is 15 residues long. The V gene's germline CDR1 is ENHRY and CDR2 SYGVKD.

The rearrangement uses TRBV10-1 and TRBJ2-3; 11 positions match TRBD2. V trimming: 10 bases; J trimming: 5 bases; junction bases outside the gene matches: 17. Germline V gene lookup returns CDR1 WNHNN and CDR2 SYGVQD (reference sequence). This CDR3 spans 17 amino acids. The CDR3 region is CATSKEASGRPGDTQYF. The CDR3 nucleotides read TGCGCCACCTCCAAAGAGGCTAGCGGGAGGCCGGGAGATACGCAGTATTTT.

This clonotype occurred many times. The V and J genes are TRBV7-8 and TRBJ2-3, with 8 bases aligning to TRBD2. The germline gives CDR1 SGHVS, CDR2 FQNEAQ. With 2 bases clipped from V and 8 bases from J, the junction kept 3 bases outside the gene matches. This CDR3 is 13 amino acids long. The CDR3 region has the DNA TGTGCCAGCAGCTTACTAAGCGGGGGTACGCAGTATTTT. It specifies CASSLLSGGTQYF. The full variable domain, its missing parts supplied by reference TRBV7-8 and TRBJ2-3, is GAGVSQSPRYKVAKRGQDVALRCDPISGHVSLFWYQQALGQGPEFLTYFQNEAQLDKSGLPSDRFFAERPEGSVSTLKIQRTQQEDSAVYLCASSLLSGGTQYFGPGTRLTVL.

The chain carries TRBV19 and TRBJ1-1; D is uncertain. CDR3 length: 14 amino acids. Germline values: CDR1 LNHDA, CDR2 SQIVND (reference sequence). Deletions cut 5 bases from V and 6 bases from J, with 16 bases between. CDR3 nucleotide sequence: TGTGCCAGTAGTCCCATACGAGACGGGGCTGAAGCTTTCTTT. Translation gives CASSPIRDGAEAFF.

V and J are TRBV11-3 and TRBJ2-3; 9 positions agree with TRBD2. V trimming: 2 bases; J trimming: 9 bases; junction bases outside the gene matches: 6. CDR3 length equals 14 residues. Germline lookup yields CDR1 SGHNT and CDR2 YENEEA. DNA of the CDR3: TGTGCCAGCAGCTTATGGGTAGCGGGAGCGACGCAGTATTTT. As protein: CASSLWVAGATQYF.

This chain joins TRBV7-9 and TRBJ1-1; perhaps TRBD1 as D (5 bases). The CDR3 runs to 14 residues. Deletions cut 6 bases from V and 5 bases from J, with 16 bases between. CDR1 is SEHNR and CDR2 is FQNEAQ in the germline V gene (reference sequence). This chain's CDR3 is CASSPGGRGTEAFF. The DNA for the CDR3 is TGTGCCAGCAGTCCGGGAGGGAGGGGTACTGAAGCTTTCTTT.

V and J are TRBV7-2 and TRBJ2-5; 13 nucleotides agree with TRBD2. With 7 bases clipped from V and 2 bases from J, the junction kept 4 bases outside the gene matches. Germline loops: CDR1 SGHTA, CDR2 FQGNSA. CDR3 size: 15 residues. The CDR3, as DNA: TGTGCCAGCAAACTAGCGGGAGGGAGTCAAGAGACCCAGTACTTC. Encoded protein: CASKLAGGSQETQYF.

This clonotype was counted at least ten times. The rearrangement uses TRBV12-3 or TRBV12-4 and TRBJ1-4, with D hard to call. V was cut by 5 bases and J by 7 bases, with 11 bases left in between. This CDR3 has 13 residues. The CDR3 spells CASSPRRGEKLFF. CDR3 DNA: TGTGCCAGCAGTCCTCGGCGGGGTGAAAAACTGTTTTTT.

The rearrangement links TRBV5-3 to TRBJ2-4; 7 bases map to TRBD1. TRBV5-3 is an ORF; its function is uncertain. The V and J ends lost 2 bases and 2 bases, in that order; junction bases with no gene match: 22. The CDR3 is made up of 21 amino acids. The CDR3, as DNA: TGTGCCAGAAGCTTTATCATAATTATGCGACAGGGAAGAGGGCCCAAAAACATTCAGTACTTC. Its translation: CARSFIIIMRQGRGPKNIQYF.

V gene TRBV5-4 combines with J gene TRBJ2-3, with 7 bases fitting TRBD2. After removal of 4 bases from V and 7 bases from J, the junction contained 12 bases not matched to a gene. Germline V gene sequence: CDR1 SGHNT, CDR2 YYREEE (reference sequence). The CDR3 runs 15 residues. CDR3 nucleotide sequence: TGTGCCAGCAGCCTAGCGGAGGTCGTGTCGAATACGCAGTATTTT. Its translation is CASSLAEVVSNTQYF.

This clonotype was found a few times. This may arise from a read error, as a much more abundant clone is one base away. The V gene is TRBV29-1, the J gene TRBJ1-1, with no clear D. V dropped 7 bases and J dropped 1 base, with 4 bases sitting between them. This CDR3 is built from 10 residues. From germline, CDR1 is SQVTM and CDR2 ANQGSEA. The CDR3 loop reads CSATNTEAFF. CDR3 in DNA: TGCAGCGCCACGAACACTGAAGCTTTCTTT. Filled out from reference TRBV29-1 and TRBJ1-1, the complete variable domain reads SAVISQKPSRDICQRGTSLTIQCQVDSQVTMMFWYRQQPGQSLTLIATANQGSEATYESGFVIDKFPISRPNLTFSTLTVSNMSPEDSSIYLCSATNTEAFFGQGTRLTVV.

The rearrangement joins TRBV7-8 to TRBJ2-7; D call uncertain. Trimming left V 0 bases short and J 9 bases short, with 12 bases between. CDR1 is SGHVS, CDR2 FQNEAQ, per germline. This CDR3 is 13 amino acids long. The CDR3 reads CASSLAWGNGQYV. CDR3 sequence (DNA): TGTGCCAGCAGCTTAGCGTGGGGAAACGGGCAGTACGTC.